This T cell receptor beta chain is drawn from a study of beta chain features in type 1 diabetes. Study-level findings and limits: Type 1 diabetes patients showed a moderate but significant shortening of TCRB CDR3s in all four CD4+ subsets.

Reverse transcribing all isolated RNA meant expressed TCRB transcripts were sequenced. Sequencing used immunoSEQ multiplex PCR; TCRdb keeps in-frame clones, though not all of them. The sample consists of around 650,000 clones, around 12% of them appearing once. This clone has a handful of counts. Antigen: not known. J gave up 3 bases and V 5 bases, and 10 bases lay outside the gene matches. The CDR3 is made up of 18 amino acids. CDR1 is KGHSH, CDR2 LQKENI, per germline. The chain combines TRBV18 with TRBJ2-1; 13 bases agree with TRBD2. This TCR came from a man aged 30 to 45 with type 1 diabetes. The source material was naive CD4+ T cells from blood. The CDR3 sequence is CASSTSGTSGAHYNEQFF. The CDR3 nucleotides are TGTGCCAGCTCAACTTCCGGGACTAGCGGGGCCCACTACAATGAGCAGTTCTTC. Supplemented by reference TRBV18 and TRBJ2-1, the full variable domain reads NAGVMQNPRHLVRRRGQEARLRCSPMKGHSHVYWYRQLPEEGLKFMVYLQKENIIDESGMPKERFSAEFPKEGPSILRIQQVVRGDSAAYFCASSTSGTSGAHYNEQFFGPGTRLTVL.